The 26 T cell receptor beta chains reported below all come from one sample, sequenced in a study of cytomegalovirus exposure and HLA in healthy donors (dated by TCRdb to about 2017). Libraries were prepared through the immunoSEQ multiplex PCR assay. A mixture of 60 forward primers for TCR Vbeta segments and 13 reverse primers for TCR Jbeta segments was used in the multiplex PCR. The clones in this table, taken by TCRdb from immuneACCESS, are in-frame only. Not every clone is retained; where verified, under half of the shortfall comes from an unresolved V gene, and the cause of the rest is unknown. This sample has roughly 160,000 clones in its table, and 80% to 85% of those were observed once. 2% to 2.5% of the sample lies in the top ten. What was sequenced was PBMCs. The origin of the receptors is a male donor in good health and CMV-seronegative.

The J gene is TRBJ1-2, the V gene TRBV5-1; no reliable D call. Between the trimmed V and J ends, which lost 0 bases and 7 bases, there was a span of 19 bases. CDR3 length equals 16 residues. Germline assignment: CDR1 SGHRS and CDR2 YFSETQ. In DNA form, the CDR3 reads TGCGCCAGCAGCTTGGCAACAGACATGAGCTATATTGGCTACACCTTC. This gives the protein CASSLATDMSYIGYTF.

DNA of the CDR3: TGCGCCAGCAGCCAAGAAATAGGAGCGTGGGATGAAAAACTGTTTTTT. This translates into CASSQEIGAWDEKLFF. The V gene is TRBV4-3, the J gene TRBJ1-4; no clear D. Trimming cost V 0 bases and J 6 bases, with 14 bases left between them. The length of the CDR3 is 16 residues. Germline loops: CDR1 LGHNA, CDR2 YSLEER.

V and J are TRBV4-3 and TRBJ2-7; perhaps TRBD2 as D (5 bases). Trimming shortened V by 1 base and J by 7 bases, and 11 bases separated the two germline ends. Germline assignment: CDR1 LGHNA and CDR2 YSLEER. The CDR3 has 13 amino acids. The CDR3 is CASSQGLNGEQYF. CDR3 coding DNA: TGCGCCAGCAGCCAAGGACTAAACGGGGAGCAGTACTTC.

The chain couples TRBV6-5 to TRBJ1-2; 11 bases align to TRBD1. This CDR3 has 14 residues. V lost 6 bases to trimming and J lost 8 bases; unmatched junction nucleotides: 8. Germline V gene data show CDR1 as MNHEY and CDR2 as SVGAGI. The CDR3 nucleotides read TGTGCCAGCAGCCCTGGACAGGGGGCGGGAGGCTACACCTTC. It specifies CASSPGQGAGGYTF.

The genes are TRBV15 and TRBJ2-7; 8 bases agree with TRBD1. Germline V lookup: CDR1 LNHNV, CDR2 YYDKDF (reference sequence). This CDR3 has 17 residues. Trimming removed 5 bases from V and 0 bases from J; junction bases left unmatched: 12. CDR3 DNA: TGTGCCACCAGCGGACGGCGGACAGGGCGCAACTCCTACGAGCAGTACTTC. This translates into CATSGRRTGRNSYEQYF.

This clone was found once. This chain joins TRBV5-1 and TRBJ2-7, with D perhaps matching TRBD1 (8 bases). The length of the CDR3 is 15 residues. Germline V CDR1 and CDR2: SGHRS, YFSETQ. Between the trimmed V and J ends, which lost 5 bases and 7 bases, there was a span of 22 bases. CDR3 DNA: TGCGCCAGCAGTGGGGGGGCAGGGGGCGCGAAAGAGCAGTACTTC. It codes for CASSGGAGGAKEQYF.

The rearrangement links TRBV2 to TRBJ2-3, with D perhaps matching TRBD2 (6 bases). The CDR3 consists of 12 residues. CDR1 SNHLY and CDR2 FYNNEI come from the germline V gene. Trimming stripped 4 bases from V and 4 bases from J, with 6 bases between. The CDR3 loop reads CASSGGADTQYF. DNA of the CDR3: TGTGCCAGCAGTGGCGGGGCAGATACGCAGTATTTT.

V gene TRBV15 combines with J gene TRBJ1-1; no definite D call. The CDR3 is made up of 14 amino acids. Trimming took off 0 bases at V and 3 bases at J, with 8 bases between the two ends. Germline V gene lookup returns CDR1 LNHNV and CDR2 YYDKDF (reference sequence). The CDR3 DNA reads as TGTGCCACCAGCAGAGAGGCCAGCGACACTGAAGCTTTCTTT. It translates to CATSREASDTEAFF.

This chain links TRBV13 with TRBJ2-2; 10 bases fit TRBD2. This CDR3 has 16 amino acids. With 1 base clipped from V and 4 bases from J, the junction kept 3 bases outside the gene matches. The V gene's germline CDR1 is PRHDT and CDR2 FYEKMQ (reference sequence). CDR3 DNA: TGTGCCAGCAGCTTAGCACTAGCGGGGCCCACCGGGGAGCTGTTTTTT. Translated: CASSLALAGPTGELFF.

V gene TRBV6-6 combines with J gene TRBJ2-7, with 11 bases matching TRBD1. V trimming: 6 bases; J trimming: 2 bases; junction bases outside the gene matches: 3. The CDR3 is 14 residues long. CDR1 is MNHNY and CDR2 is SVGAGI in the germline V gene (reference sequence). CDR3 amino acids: CASSGQGATYEQYF. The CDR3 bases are TGTGCCAGCAGCGGACAGGGGGCAACCTACGAGCAGTACTTC.

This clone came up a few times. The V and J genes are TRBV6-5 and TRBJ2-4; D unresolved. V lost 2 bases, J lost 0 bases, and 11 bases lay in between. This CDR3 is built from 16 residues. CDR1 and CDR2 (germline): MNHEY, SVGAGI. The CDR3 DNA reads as TGTGCCAGCAGTTACGACCGGCGGCTAGCCAAAAACATTCAGTACTTC. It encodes CASSYDRRLAKNIQYF.

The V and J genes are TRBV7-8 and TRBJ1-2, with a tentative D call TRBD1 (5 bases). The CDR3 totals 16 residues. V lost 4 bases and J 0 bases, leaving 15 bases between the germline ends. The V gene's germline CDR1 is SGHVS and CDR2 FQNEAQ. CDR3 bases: TGTGCCAGCAGCTCACACAGGAACGCCGCTAACTATGGCTACACCTTC. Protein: CASSSHRNAANYGYTF.

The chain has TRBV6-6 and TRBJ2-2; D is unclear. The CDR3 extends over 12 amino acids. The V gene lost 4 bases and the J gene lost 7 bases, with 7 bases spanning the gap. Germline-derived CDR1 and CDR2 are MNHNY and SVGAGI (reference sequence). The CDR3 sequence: CASSSNFGELFF. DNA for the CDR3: TGTGCCAGCAGTTCGAACTTCGGGGAGCTGTTTTTT.

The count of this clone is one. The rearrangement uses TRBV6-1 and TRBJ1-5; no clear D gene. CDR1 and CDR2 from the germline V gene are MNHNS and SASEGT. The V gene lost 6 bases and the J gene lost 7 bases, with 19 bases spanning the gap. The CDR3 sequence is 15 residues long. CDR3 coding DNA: TGTGCCAGCAGAGGCCATGGAGGGTCCGGGCAGCCCCAGCATTTT. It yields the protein CASRGHGGSGQPQHF.

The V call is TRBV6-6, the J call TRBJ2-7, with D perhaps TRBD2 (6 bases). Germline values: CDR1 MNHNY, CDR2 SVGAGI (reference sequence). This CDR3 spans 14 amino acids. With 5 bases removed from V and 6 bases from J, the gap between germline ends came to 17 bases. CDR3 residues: CASSDGGRSREQYF. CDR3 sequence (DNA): TGTGCCAGCAGTGACGGGGGACGCTCACGCGAGCAGTACTTC.

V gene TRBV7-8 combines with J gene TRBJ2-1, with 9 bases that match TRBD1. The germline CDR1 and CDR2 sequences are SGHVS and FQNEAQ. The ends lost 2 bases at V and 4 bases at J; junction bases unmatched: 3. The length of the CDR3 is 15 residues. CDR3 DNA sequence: TGTGCCAGCAGCTTATCCGGGACAGGGTACAATGAGCAGTTCTTC. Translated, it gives CASSLSGTGYNEQFF.

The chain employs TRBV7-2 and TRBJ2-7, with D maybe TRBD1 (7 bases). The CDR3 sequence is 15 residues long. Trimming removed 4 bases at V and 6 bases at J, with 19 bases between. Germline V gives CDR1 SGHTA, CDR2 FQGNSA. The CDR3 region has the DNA TGTGCCAGCAGCTCCCAGGGGGACTGGGGGAGCGAGCAGTACTTC. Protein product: CASSSQGDWGSEQYF.

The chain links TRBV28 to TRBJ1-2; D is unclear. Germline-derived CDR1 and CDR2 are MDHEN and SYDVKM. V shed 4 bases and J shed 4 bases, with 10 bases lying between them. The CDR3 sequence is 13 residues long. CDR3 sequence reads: CASSSREGYGYTF. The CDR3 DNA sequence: TGTGCCAGCAGTTCCCGCGAGGGCTATGGCTACACCTTC.

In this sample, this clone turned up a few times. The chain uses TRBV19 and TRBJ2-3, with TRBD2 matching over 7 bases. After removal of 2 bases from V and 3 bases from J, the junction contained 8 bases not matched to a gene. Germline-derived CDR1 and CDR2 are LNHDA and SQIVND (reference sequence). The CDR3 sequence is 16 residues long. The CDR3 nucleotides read TGTGCCAGTAGTATAATCGTTGCGGGAGTAACAGATACGCAGTATTTT. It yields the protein CASSIIVAGVTDTQYF.

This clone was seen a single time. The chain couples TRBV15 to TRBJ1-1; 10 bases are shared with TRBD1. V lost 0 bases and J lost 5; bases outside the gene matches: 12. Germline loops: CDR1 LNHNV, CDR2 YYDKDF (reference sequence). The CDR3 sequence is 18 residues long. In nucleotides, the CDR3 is TGTGCCACCAGCAGAGATCTCTTAGGACAGGGGGGAAGAACTGAAGCTTTCTTT. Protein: CATSRDLLGQGGRTEAFF.

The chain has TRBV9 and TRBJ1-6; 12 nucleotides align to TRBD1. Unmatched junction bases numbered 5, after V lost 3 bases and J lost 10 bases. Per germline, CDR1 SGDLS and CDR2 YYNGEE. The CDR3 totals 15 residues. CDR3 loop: CASSDRDRGRSPLHF. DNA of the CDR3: TGTGCCAGCAGCGACAGGGACAGGGGGCGATCACCCCTCCACTTT.

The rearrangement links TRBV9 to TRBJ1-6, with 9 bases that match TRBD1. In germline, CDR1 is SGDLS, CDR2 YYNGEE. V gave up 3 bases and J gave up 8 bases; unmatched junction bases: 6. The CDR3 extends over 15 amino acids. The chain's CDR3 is CASSARTGGYSPLHF. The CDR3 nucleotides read TGTGCCAGCAGCGCCCGAACAGGGGGCTATTCACCCCTCCACTTT.

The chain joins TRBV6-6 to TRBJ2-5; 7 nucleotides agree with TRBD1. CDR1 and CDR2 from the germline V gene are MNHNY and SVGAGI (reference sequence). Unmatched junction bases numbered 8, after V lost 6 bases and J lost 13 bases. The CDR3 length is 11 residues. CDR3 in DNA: TGTGCCAGCAGAGAAACAGGGGTTCTGTACTTC. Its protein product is CASRETGVLYF.

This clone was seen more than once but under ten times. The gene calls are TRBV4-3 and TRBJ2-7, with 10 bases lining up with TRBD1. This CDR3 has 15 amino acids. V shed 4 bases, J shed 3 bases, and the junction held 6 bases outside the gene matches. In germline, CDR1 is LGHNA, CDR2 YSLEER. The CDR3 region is CASSRGQGVIYEQYF. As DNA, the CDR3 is TGCGCCAGCAGCCGAGGACAGGGGGTGATCTACGAGCAGTACTTC.

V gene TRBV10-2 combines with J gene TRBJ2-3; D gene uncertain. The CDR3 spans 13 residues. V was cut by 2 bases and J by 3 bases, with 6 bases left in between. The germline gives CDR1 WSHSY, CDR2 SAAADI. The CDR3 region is CASSEPGTDTQYF. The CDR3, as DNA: TGCGCCAGCAGTGAGCCAGGTACAGATACGCAGTATTTT.

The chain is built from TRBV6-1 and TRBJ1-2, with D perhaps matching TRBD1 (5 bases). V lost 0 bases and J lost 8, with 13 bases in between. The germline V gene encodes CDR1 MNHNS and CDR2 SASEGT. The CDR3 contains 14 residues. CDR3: CASSEAPGDWGYTF. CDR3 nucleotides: TGTGCCAGCAGTGAAGCGCCGGGGGACTGGGGCTACACCTTC.